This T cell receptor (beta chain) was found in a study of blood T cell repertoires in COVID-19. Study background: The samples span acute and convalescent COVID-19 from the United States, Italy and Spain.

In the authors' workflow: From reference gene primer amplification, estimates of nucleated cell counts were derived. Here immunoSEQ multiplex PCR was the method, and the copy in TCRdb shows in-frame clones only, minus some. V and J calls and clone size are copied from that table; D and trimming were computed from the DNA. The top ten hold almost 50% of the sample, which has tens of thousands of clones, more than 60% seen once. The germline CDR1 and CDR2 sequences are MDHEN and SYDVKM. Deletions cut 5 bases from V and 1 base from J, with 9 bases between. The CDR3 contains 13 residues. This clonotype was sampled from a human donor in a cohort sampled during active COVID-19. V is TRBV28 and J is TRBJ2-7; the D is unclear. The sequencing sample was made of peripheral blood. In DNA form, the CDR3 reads TGTGCCAGCAGTCCCTCCGGGTCCTACGAGCAGTACTTC. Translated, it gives CASSPSGSYEQYF.